The present T cell receptor (beta chain) was sequenced within a study of T cell repertoires in cytomegalovirus infection. The overall study: From public TCR beta signatures came an indication of both CMV infection and matching HLA type.

One entry per CDR3 protein results from TCRdb running MiXCR on the reads. The repertoire consists of some 680,000 distinct CDR3 sequences, with under 40% occurring once and the leading ten covering 2.8%. A remark on this clonotype: Antigen unknown.

Notes on the study in general: Carriers of CMV and the relevant HLA type were discriminated by public TCR beta frequency. HLA-C-restricted CMV clonotypes gave the most frequent clonotype in two of eight donors.

This CDR3 spans 14 amino acids. CDR1 SEHNR and CDR2 FQNEAQ come from the germline V gene (reference sequence). V was trimmed by 5 bases and J by 9 bases, leaving 19 bases between them. The sequenced sample was PBMCs. The clonotype comes from a human donor in good health (CMV status not recorded). Some clones in this sample may be carry-over from other donors' samples. This chain uses TRBV7-9 with TRBJ1-2, with D possibly being TRBD1 (5 bases). The CDR3 loop is CASSIPGPTSSYTF. For the CDR3, the DNA is TGTGCCAGCAGCATTCCGGGGCCAACGAGCAGCTACACCTTC.